Listed here are 21 T cell receptor beta chains from one sample, sequenced in a study of shared clonotypes between healthy human individuals. Sequencing used immunoSEQ multiplex PCR; TCRdb keeps in-frame clones, though not all of them. Altogether more than 2 million clones are present, approximately 92% being singletons, with the ten largest covering 1.5% to 2%. It was CD45RO-negative cells, positively selected for CCR7, that made up naive CD8 cells, with terminally differentiated effector memory CD45RA+ cells excluded. Sequencing was done on a sample of naive CD8+ T cells from PBMCs. Source of these receptors: a man younger than 30 in good health. Some clones in this sample may be carry-over from other donors' samples.

The chain uses TRBV4-1 and TRBJ2-2; 7 nucleotides agree with TRBD2. The CDR3 is 15 residues long. V shed 4 bases and J 7 bases; nucleotides not matched to a gene: 9. Germline CDR1 reads MGHRA; CDR2 reads YSYEKL. The CDR3 region has the DNA TGCGCCAGCAGCCCTCGGGGAGGGCCCGGCGGGGAGCTGTTTTTT. Protein product: CASSPRGGPGGELFF.

The rearrangement joins TRBV2 to TRBJ2-7, with 7 bases lining up with TRBD1. Germline V gene data show CDR1 as SNHLY and CDR2 as FYNNEI. V shed 0 bases, J shed 2 bases, and the junction held 10 bases outside the gene matches. This CDR3 is built from 17 residues. DNA of the CDR3: TGTGCCAGCAGTGAAGCGCGCGGACAGGCAAACCCCTACGAGCAGTACTTC. This sequence encodes CASSEARGQANPYEQYF.

V is TRBV6-5 and J is TRBJ1-1; TRBD1 might be the D (5 bases). The V gene lost 8 bases and the J gene lost 0 bases, with 13 bases spanning the gap. The germline CDR1 and CDR2 sequences are MNHEY and SVGAGI. The CDR3 totals 14 residues. The CDR3 region has the DNA TGTGCCAGCGGAGCCGGGGGATTGAACACTGAAGCTTTCTTT. Protein sequence: CASGAGGLNTEAFF.

The J gene is TRBJ2-7, the V gene TRBV5-1; 7 bases match TRBD2. The V gene end was trimmed by 0 bases and the J gene end by 1 base; junction bases not matched to a gene: 7. The CDR3 runs 16 residues. The germline V gene encodes CDR1 SGHRS and CDR2 YFSETQ. CDR3 DNA sequence: TGCGCCAGCAGCTTGGTATCGGGGGGAGGTTCCTACGAGCAGTACTTC. Encoded protein: CASSLVSGGGSYEQYF.

A remark on this clone: The sample contains more than one DNA sequence encoding this CDR3. The rearrangement joins TRBV14 to TRBJ2-5; D not certain. This CDR3 spans 12 amino acids. The V end was cut by 1 base, the J end by 5 bases, with 5 bases between. Looked up from germline, CDR1 is SGHDN and CDR2 is FVKESK. As DNA, the CDR3 is TGTGCCAGCAGCCAAGTGGGGGAGACCCAGTACTTC. Its protein product is CASSQVGETQYF.

The genes are TRBV9 and TRBJ2-1, with D possibly being TRBD2 (6 bases). V gave up 1 base and J gave up 3 bases, with 17 bases separating them. The V gene's germline CDR1 is SGDLS and CDR2 YYNGEE. The CDR3 totals 17 residues. In nucleotides, the CDR3 is TGTGCCAGCAGCGTACACGGGGCGCGGGAAGGCTACAATGAGCAGTTCTTC. Translating it yields CASSVHGAREGYNEQFF.

The V and J genes are TRBV4-1 and TRBJ2-3, with 7 nucleotides matching TRBD2. There are 18 residues in the CDR3. V dropped 1 base and J dropped 2; count of bases not matched to a gene: 12. Per germline, CDR1 MGHRA and CDR2 YSYEKL. The chain's CDR3 is CASSQGPWGGEATDTQYF. The CDR3 DNA reads TGCGCCAGCAGCCAAGGTCCTTGGGGGGGAGAGGCCACAGATACGCAGTATTTT.

As regards this clone: This sample includes further DNA sequences coding for the same CDR3. The chain uses TRBV5-6 and TRBJ2-1; no clear D. The CDR3 extends over 12 amino acids. CDR1 and CDR2 (germline): SGHDT, YYEEEE. Trimming shortened V by 1 base and J by 7 bases, and 6 bases separated the two germline ends. Written as DNA, the CDR3 is TGTGCCAGCAGCTTGAGTCGGAATGAGCAGTTCTTC. Encoded protein: CASSLSRNEQFF.

This chain links TRBV5-4 with TRBJ2-7; a possible D gene is TRBD1 (6 bases). Deletions cut 3 bases from V and 2 bases from J, with 12 bases between. This CDR3 comprises 14 residues. Germline assignment: CDR1 SGHNT and CDR2 YYREEE (reference sequence). This CDR3 reads CASSSAGTPYEQYF. The CDR3 nucleotides read TGTGCCAGCAGCTCGGCCGGGACACCCTACGAGCAGTACTTC.

The rearrangement uses TRBV2 and TRBJ2-4; D not resolved. CDR1 and CDR2 (germline): SNHLY, FYNNEI. The CDR3 contains 11 residues. Trimming left V 8 bases short and J 2 bases short, with 4 bases between. The CDR3 loop reads CASYSKNIQYF. In DNA form, the CDR3 reads TGTGCCAGCTATTCCAAAAACATTCAGTACTTC.

Points on this clone: At the DNA level, this CDR3 is encoded by other sequences in the same sample as well. J is TRBJ2-7 and V is TRBV21-1; the D call in the table, TRBD1, was not verified against the DNA. TRBV21-1 is deemed a pseudogene. The CDR3 spans 13 residues. CDR3 sequence: CASSKVRGYEQYF. In DNA form, the CDR3 reads TGTGCCAGCAGCAAAGTCAGGGGCTACGAGCAGTACTTC.

The chain employs TRBV9 and TRBJ2-7; the D is unclear. The ends were cut back, 0 bases at V and 2 bases at J, with 12 bases in the middle. This CDR3 spans 15 amino acids. Germline assignment: CDR1 SGDLS and CDR2 YYNGEE. In nucleotides, the CDR3 is TGTGCCAGCAGCGTAGAAGGTTTCCCACCCTACGAGCAGTACTTC. Encoded protein: CASSVEGFPPYEQYF.

The chain uses TRBV11-2 and TRBJ2-7; 13 bases agree with TRBD2. CDR1 and CDR2 from the germline V gene are SGHAT and FQNNGV. CDR3 length: 17 amino acids. Trimming took 5 bases from V and 3 from J; bases not matched to a gene: 10. CDR3 protein: CASSGRTSGRFFYEQYF. The CDR3 coding sequence is TGTGCCAGCAGCGGACGGACTAGCGGGAGATTTTTCTACGAGCAGTACTTC.

The chain has TRBV10-1 and TRBJ2-1, with 13 bases identical to TRBD2. Looked up from germline, CDR1 is WNHNN and CDR2 is SYGVQD (reference sequence). The CDR3 runs to 19 residues. Trimming at V came to 3 bases and at J to 4 bases, leaving 12 bases not matched to a gene. CDR3 in DNA: TGCGCCAGCAGTGAAGGAACCGGGCGGACTAGCGGGAGATACAATGAGCAGTTCTTC. Translated: CASSEGTGRTSGRYNEQFF.

This clone was observed a single time. V usage is TRBV7-9 and J usage is TRBJ2-1; weak D call: TRBD2 (5 bases). The CDR3 consists of 13 residues. With 6 bases removed from V and 8 bases from J, the gap between germline ends came to 14 bases. Germline V lookup: CDR1 SEHNR, CDR2 FQNEAQ (reference sequence). Written as DNA, the CDR3 is TGTGCCAGCAGATGGCCCTCCGGGGATGAGCAGTTCTTC. Protein sequence: CASRWPSGDEQFF.

This clone was detected once. The rearrangement links TRBV28 to TRBJ2-7, with 8 bases lining up with TRBD2. The CDR3 length is 15 residues. V lost 3 bases and J lost 4; bases outside the gene matches: 8. Germline V CDR1 and CDR2: MDHEN, SYDVKM. The CDR3 protein is CASSLSGSPGYEQYF. Written as DNA, the CDR3 is TGTGCCAGCAGTTTGAGCGGGAGCCCCGGTTACGAGCAGTACTTC. The variable domain in full, with the rest retrieved from reference TRBV28 and TRBJ2-7, is DVKVTQSSRYLVKRTGEKVFLECVQDMDHENMFWYRQDPGLGLRLIYFSYDVKMKEKGDIPEGYSVSREKKERFSLILESASTNQTSMYLCASSLSGSPGYEQYFGPGTRLTVT.

Comments on this clone: This CDR3 is also generated by other DNA sequences in the sample. The chain employs TRBV5-5 and TRBJ2-7, with TRBD1 matching 12 bases. V trimming: 3 bases; J trimming: 4 bases; junction bases outside the gene matches: 2. Per germline, CDR1 SGHKS and CDR2 YYEKEE (reference sequence). There are 14 residues in the CDR3. CDR3 nucleotides: TGTGCCAGCAGCTGGGGACAGGGGGCTTACGAGCAGTACTTC. As protein: CASSWGQGAYEQYF. Drawing the rest from reference TRBV5-5 and TRBJ2-7, the complete variable domain is DAGVTQSPTHLIKTRGQQVTLRCSPISGHKSVSWYQQVLGQGPQFIFQYYEKEERGRGNFPDRFSARQFPNYSSELNVNALLLGDSALYLCASSWGQGAYEQYFGPGTRLTVT.

This sequence joins TRBV19 and TRBJ1-4; D is uncertain. Germline V lookup: CDR1 LNHDA, CDR2 SQIVND (reference sequence). The CDR3 has 15 residues. Trimming cost V 9 bases and J 4 bases, with 18 bases left between them. CDR3 nucleotides: TGTGCCAGCCACCGAAGTGGGTCCAGTAATGAAAAACTGTTTTTT. This translates into CASHRSGSSNEKLFF.

The genes are TRBV10-2 and TRBJ1-4, with no clear D. This CDR3 spans 15 amino acids. Trimming took off 4 bases at V and 3 bases at J, with 12 bases between the two ends. Germline V gives CDR1 WSHSY, CDR2 SAAADI. CDR3 sequence reads: CASSGAGGPNEKLFF. CDR3 DNA sequence: TGCGCCAGCAGTGGTGCTGGTGGGCCTAATGAAAAACTGTTTTTT.

The V and J genes are TRBV7-9 and TRBJ2-1; D may be TRBD2 (5 bases). CDR3 size: 15 residues. The V end was cut by 5 bases, the J end by 7 bases, with 18 bases between. Germline values: CDR1 SEHNR, CDR2 FQNEAQ (reference sequence). Here the CDR3 DNA reads TGTGCCAGCAGCCCCCTTGAGGGAGTCTGGAATGAGCAGTTCTTC. Translated, it gives CASSPLEGVWNEQFF.

The CDR3 reads CASSELVGTGELFF. CDR3 DNA: TGTGCCAGCTCAGAGCTAGTGGGGACCGGGGAGCTGTTTTTT. The chain links TRBV6-1 to TRBJ2-2, with D hard to call. This CDR3 spans 14 amino acids. The V and J ends lost 8 bases and 5 bases respectively, with 15 bases between them. In germline, CDR1 is MNHNS, CDR2 SASEGT.